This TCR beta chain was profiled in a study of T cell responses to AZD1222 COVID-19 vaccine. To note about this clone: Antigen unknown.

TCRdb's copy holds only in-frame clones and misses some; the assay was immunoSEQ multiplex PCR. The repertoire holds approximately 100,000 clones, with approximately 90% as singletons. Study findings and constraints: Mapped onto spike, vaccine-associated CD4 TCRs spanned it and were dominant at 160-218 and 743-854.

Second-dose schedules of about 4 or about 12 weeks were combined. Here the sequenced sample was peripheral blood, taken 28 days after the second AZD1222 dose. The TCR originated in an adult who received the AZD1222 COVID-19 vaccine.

CDR3 region: CASSQDRPEAFF. CDR3 coding DNA: TGTGCCAGCAGCCAGGACAGACCTGAAGCTTTCTTT. This chain links TRBV7-2 with TRBJ1-1, with a weak D call TRBD1 (6 bases). The V and J ends lost 5 bases and 6 bases respectively, with 10 bases between them. Germline V gives CDR1 SGHTA, CDR2 FQGNSA. There are 12 residues in the CDR3.